The next 16 T cell receptor beta chains were all read from a single sample in a study of regulatory T cells in long-lasting Graves disease. For TCR beta, libraries came from iRepertoire HTBI primers and Arm-PCR of CDR3 regions. TCRdb redid the calling of the multiplex PCR reads with MiXCR, one entry per CDR3 protein. The profile shows roughly 400,000 distinct CDR3 sequences, under 25% of them singletons. Time point given: persistent/refractory GD, antithyroid drugs over 5 years with positive TRAb. Researchers made the TCR library from RNA that was extracted from PBMCs. Sequencing was performed on peripheral blood mononuclear cells (PBMCs), taken when the disease was refractory, from a patient treated with antithyroid drugs. Every receptor here comes from a female donor with Graves disease.

This clonotype was seen more than once but under ten times. This chain uses TRBV15 with TRBJ1-4; perhaps TRBD1 as D (5 bases). V dropped 0 bases and J dropped 6 bases, with 14 bases sitting between them. CDR3 length: 16 residues. The V gene's germline CDR1 is LNHNV and CDR2 YYDKDF (reference sequence). The CDR3 spells CATSRDSGRSDEKLFF. The CDR3 DNA reads as TGTGCCACCAGCAGAGATTCGGGGCGTTCGGATGAAAAACTGTTTTTT.

The V call is TRBV27, the J call TRBJ1-1; 7 nucleotides line up with TRBD1. Germline V lookup: CDR1 MNHEY, CDR2 SMNVEV (reference sequence). The CDR3 is 14 residues long. V was pared by 5 bases and J by 6 bases, with 9 bases of the junction left unmatched. The CDR3 DNA is TGTGCCAGCAGTCCCTACGACAGGGAGGCTGAAGCTTTCTTT. Translation: CASSPYDREAEAFF.

This clonotype has ten or more counts. This sequence joins TRBV27 and TRBJ2-5, with TRBD2 as a possible D gene (6 bases). Trimming left V 5 bases short and J 5 bases short, with 18 bases between. The CDR3 extends over 15 amino acids. CDR1 is MNHEY and CDR2 is SMNVEV in the germline V gene (reference sequence). The DNA for the CDR3 is TGTGCCAGCAGTACTTTAGCGGCCTCGATGGAGACCCAGTACTTC. This encodes CASSTLAASMETQYF.

About this clonotype: One base away lies a much larger clone, so this may be a sequencing read error. This sequence joins TRBV5-4 and TRBJ2-5; 7 bases are shared with TRBD1. The germline gives CDR1 SGHNT, CDR2 YYREEE (reference sequence). The CDR3 runs 14 residues. CDR3 region: CTSSLGQRQETQYF. The DNA for the CDR3 is TGTACCAGCAGCTTGGGACAGCGGCAAGAGACCCAGTACTTC.

This clonotype was found a few times. J is TRBJ2-7 and V is TRBV6-1; 7 positions agree with TRBD2. Per the germline V gene, CDR1 is MNHNS and CDR2 is SASEGT. V lost 6 bases to trimming and J lost 1 base; unmatched junction nucleotides: 9. This CDR3 region has 15 residues. CDR3 protein: CASSQPGLTSYEQYF. The DNA of the CDR3 is TGTGCCAGCAGCCAACCGGGACTAACTTCCTACGAGCAGTACTTC.

This clonotype was seen many times. This sequence joins TRBV6-1 and TRBJ2-1, with 10 bases identical to TRBD2. CDR3 length: 16 residues. Germline loops: CDR1 MNHNS, CDR2 SASEGT. Trimming at V came to 9 bases and at J to 4 bases, leaving 12 bases not matched to a gene. The CDR3 sequence is CASRRTSGNPYNEQFF. CDR3 DNA sequence: TGTGCCAGTAGACGGACTAGCGGAAACCCTTACAATGAGCAGTTCTTC.

This clonotype appeared many times. V gene TRBV12-3 or TRBV12-4 combines with J gene TRBJ2-5; D unclear. The CDR3 contains 13 residues. Trimming pared 6 bases from V and 5 bases from J, leaving 13 bases between. CDR3 sequence (DNA): TGTGCCAGCAGCCCGTCCAGCGTCGAGACCCAGTACTTC. The encoded protein is CASSPSSVETQYF.

This clonotype has at least ten counts. DNA of the CDR3: TGTGCCAGCAGCCCGGGGTGGGCGAACACTGAAGCTTTCTTT. This gives the protein CASSPGWANTEAFF. This sequence joins TRBV7-8 and TRBJ1-1, with D unclear. Trimming stripped 5 bases from V and 1 base from J, with 11 bases between. This CDR3 is 14 amino acids long. Per the germline V gene, CDR1 is SGHVS and CDR2 is FQNEAQ. The full variable domain, rest sourced from reference TRBV7-8 and TRBJ1-1, is GAGVSQSPRYKVAKRGQDVALRCDPISGHVSLFWYQQALGQGPEFLTYFQNEAQLDKSGLPSDRFFAERPEGSVSTLKIQRTQQEDSAVYLCASSPGWANTEAFFGQGTRLTVV.

The V and J genes are TRBV29-1 and TRBJ1-1; 7 nucleotides align to TRBD1. The ends lost 2 bases at V and 4 bases at J; junction bases unmatched: 4. The germline V gene encodes CDR1 SQVTM and CDR2 ANQGSEA. The CDR3 spans 13 residues. The CDR3 DNA sequence: TGCAGCGTTGAATGGGCAGGGGGCACTGAAGCTTTCTTT. Protein sequence: CSVEWAGGTEAFF.

This chain joins TRBV6-1 and TRBJ2-3; D is unclear. Trimming cost V 7 bases and J 2 bases, with 7 bases left between them. Germline V CDR1 and CDR2: MNHNS, SASEGT. This CDR3 spans 12 amino acids. The CDR3 DNA reads as TGTGCCAGCACCGCCAACACAGATACGCAGTATTTT. Translation gives CASTANTDTQYF.

This clonotype was detected ten times or more. The V call is TRBV28, the J call TRBJ2-2; the match to TRBD1 covers 7 bases. CDR3 length equals 15 residues. Trimming at V came to 6 bases and at J to 1 base, leaving 5 bases not matched to a gene. Looked up from germline, CDR1 is MDHEN and CDR2 is SYDVKM. The DNA of the CDR3 is TGTGCCAGCAGCATGGGACAGCGGAACACCGGGGAGCTGTTTTTT. Its translation: CASSMGQRNTGELFF. Drawing the rest from reference TRBV28 and TRBJ2-2, the complete variable domain is DVKVTQSSRYLVKRTGEKVFLECVQDMDHENMFWYRQDPGLGLRLIYFSYDVKMKEKGDIPEGYSVSREKKERFSLILESASTNQTSMYLCASSMGQRNTGELFFGEGSRLTVL.

This clonotype was seen ten or more times. The gene calls are TRBV7-9 and TRBJ2-7, with 10 bases matching TRBD1. V lost 5 bases, J lost 3 bases, and 10 bases stayed unmatched. The CDR3 runs 16 residues. CDR1 and CDR2 from the germline V gene are SEHNR and FQNEAQ (reference sequence). CDR3 sequence reads: CASSDGTGESHYEQYF. Here the CDR3 DNA reads TGTGCCAGCAGCGACGGGACAGGGGAGAGTCACTACGAGCAGTACTTC.

The chain employs TRBV7-2 and TRBJ2-3; D perhaps matches TRBD1 (6 bases). The germline CDR1 and CDR2 sequences are SGHTA and FQGNSA. V was trimmed by 5 bases and J by 1 base, leaving 10 bases between them. The CDR3 has 14 amino acids. The CDR3 DNA sequence: TGTGCCAGCAGCCCGGACAGAGGCACAGATACGCAGTATTTT. Translated, it gives CASSPDRGTDTQYF.

This clonotype showed up many times. The rearrangement links TRBV28 to TRBJ1-2; maybe TRBD1 (6 bases). Germline V gene lookup returns CDR1 MDHEN and CDR2 SYDVKM. The CDR3 loop spans 13 amino acids. V was shortened by 6 bases and J by 5 bases, with 13 bases between the two germline ends. CDR3 nucleotide sequence: TGTGCCAGCAGACCGACAGGAGCATATGGCTACACCTTC. It specifies CASRPTGAYGYTF.

Notes on this clonotype: Just one base apart from a much larger clone, this may be a read error. Here the CDR3 reads CASTYEDSPLHF. CDR3 bases: TGTGCCAGCACCTACGAGGATTCACCCCTCCACTTT. This chain connects TRBV2 to TRBJ1-6; the D is unclear. CDR1 is SNHLY and CDR2 is FYNNEI in the germline V gene. V was trimmed by 7 bases and J by 8 bases, leaving 9 bases between them. The CDR3 runs to 12 residues.

The rearrangement links TRBV7-9 to TRBJ2-7; 7 bases map to TRBD2. The CDR3 runs 15 residues. In germline, CDR1 is SEHNR, CDR2 FQNEAQ (reference sequence). V gave up 4 bases and J gave up 4 bases; unmatched junction bases: 10. The CDR3 DNA is TGTGCCAGCAGCTCGTCCGGGACTACTTATTACGAGCAGTACTTC. It codes for CASSSSGTTYYEQYF.